Presented here are 6 T cell receptor beta chains from one specimen sequenced in a study of T cell repertoires in cytomegalovirus infection. Their target antigens are unknown. TCRdb fed the reads into MiXCR, producing one record per CDR3 protein. Of 55,000 to 70,000 distinct CDR3 sequences detected, 20% to 25% appear once; the ten largest clones hold around 77%. The sequenced sample was PBMCs, sequenced either directly or after in vitro stimulation (not recorded which). The receptors were sampled from a human donor in good health (CMV status not recorded). Some clones in this sample may be carry-over from other donors' samples.

This clonotype was counted only a few times. The rearrangement uses TRBV28 and TRBJ1-6; TRBD1 might be the D (6 bases). CDR1 and CDR2 (germline): MDHEN, SYDVKM. Trimming took 6 bases from V and 8 from J, leaving 17 bases between them. The CDR3 has 15 amino acids. In DNA form, the CDR3 reads TGTGCCAGCAGCCAGGACAGAGCGAGTGATTCACCCCTCCACTTT. It translates to CASSQDRASDSPLHF.

This clonotype has just one count. The V and J genes are TRBV4-1 and TRBJ1-2; TRBD1 matches 7 bases. J was trimmed by 3 bases and V by 0 bases; bases with no gene match: 4. CDR3 length: 15 amino acids. Germline assignment: CDR1 MGHRA and CDR2 YSYEKL. The CDR3 protein is CASSQDRGTDYGYTF. DNA of the CDR3: TGCGCCAGCAGCCAAGATAGGGGGACAGACTATGGCTACACCTTC.

V is TRBV19 and J is TRBJ2-2, with no clear D. Trimming shortened V by 0 bases and J by 4 bases, and 3 bases separated the two germline ends. This CDR3 is built from 13 residues. The germline V gene has CDR1 LNHDA and CDR2 SQIVND (reference sequence). CDR3 nucleotide sequence: TGTGCCAGTAGTATAGATGGCACCGGGGAGCTGTTTTTT. It specifies CASSIDGTGELFF.

V is TRBV23-1 and J is TRBJ2-6; D may correspond to TRBD1 or TRBD2 (5 bases each). TRBV23-1 is an ORF; its function is uncertain. The CDR3 runs to 18 residues. V was cut by 4 bases and J by 1 base, with 17 bases left in between. CDR3 coding DNA: TGCGCCAGCAGTCCCCTGGGGACCTGCCGGTCTGGGGCCAACGTCCTGACTTTC. Its translation: CASSPLGTCRSGANVLTF.

A single count supports this clonotype. J is TRBJ2-2 and V is TRBV6-2 or TRBV6-3; 7 nucleotides agree with TRBD1. J was trimmed by 1 base and V by 6 bases; bases with no gene match: 5. Germline-derived CDR1 and CDR2 are MNHEY and SVGEGT. The CDR3 is 15 amino acids. The CDR3 spells CASSTGQLNTGELFF. CDR3 nucleotides: TGTGCCAGCAGCACGGGACAGTTGAACACCGGGGAGCTGTTTTTT.

This clonotype was seen only a few times. The genes are TRBV29-1 and TRBJ2-5; D remains ambiguous. V was cut by 5 bases and J by 4 bases, with 14 bases left in between. The CDR3 contains 13 residues. Germline V gene sequence: CDR1 SQVTM, CDR2 ANQGSEA. The CDR3 DNA follows: TGCAGCGTTCGATACTCGTCCCCAGAGACCCAGTACTTC. Translated: CSVRYSSPETQYF. Filled out from reference TRBV29-1 and TRBJ2-5, the complete variable domain reads SAVISQKPSRDICQRGTSLTIQCQVDSQVTMMFWYRQQPGQSLTLIATANQGSEATYESGFVIDKFPISRPNLTFSTLTVSNMSPEDSSIYLCSVRYSSPETQYFGPGTRLLVL.